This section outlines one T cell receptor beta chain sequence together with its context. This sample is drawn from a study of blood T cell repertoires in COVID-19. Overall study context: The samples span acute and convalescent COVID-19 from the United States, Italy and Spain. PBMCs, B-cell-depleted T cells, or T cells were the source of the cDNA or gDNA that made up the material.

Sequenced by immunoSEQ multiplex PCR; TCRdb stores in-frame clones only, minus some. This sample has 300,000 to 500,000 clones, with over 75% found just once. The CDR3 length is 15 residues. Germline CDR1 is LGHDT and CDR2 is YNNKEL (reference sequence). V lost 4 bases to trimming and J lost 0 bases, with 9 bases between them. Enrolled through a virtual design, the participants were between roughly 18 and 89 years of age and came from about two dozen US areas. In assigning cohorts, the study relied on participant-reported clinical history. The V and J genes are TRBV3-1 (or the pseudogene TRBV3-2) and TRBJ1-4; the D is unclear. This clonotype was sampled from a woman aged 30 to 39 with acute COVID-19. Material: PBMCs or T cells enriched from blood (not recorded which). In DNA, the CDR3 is TGTGCCAGCAGCCGCAGAGGGACAACTAATGAAAAACTGTTTTTT. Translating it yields CASSRRGTTNEKLFF.